This T cell receptor beta chain was obtained from a study of blood T cell repertoires in COVID-19. The overall study: The cDNA or gDNA used as material had been derived from T cells, B-cell-depleted T cells, or PBMCs.

This CDR3 comprises 13 residues. In the original analysis: Amplification of reference gene primers was used by the study to estimate nucleated cell counts. The protocol was immunoSEQ multiplex PCR, while the TCRdb copy is restricted to in-frame clones and leaves out a portion. V and J calls plus clone size are reproduced from that table; the DNA served to infer D and trimming. The profile shows over 200,000 clones, about four fifths of them singletons. The sequenced material came from peripheral blood. The sequence came from a woman in her fifties or sixties with active or convalescent COVID-19. The chain has TRBV21-1 and TRBJ2-7; the listed D gene, TRBD1, was not tested against the DNA. TRBV21-1 is a documented pseudogene. The CDR3 sequence is CASSKADRLEQYV. CDR3 in DNA: TGTGCCAGCAGCAAAGCGGACAGACTCGAGCAGTACGTC.